The 32 T cell receptor beta chains below were found in one sample sequenced in a study of blood T cell repertoires in COVID-19. Clones were sequenced by immunoSEQ multiplex PCR, and TCRdb holds only the in-frame ones, with some missing. Of about 150,000 clones in the sample, about four fifths are singletons; the top ten hold approximately 0.5%. The specimen was peripheral blood. The origin of the receptors is a man aged 55 to 70 with acute or convalescent COVID-19.

This sequence joins TRBV24-1 and TRBJ2-3; 10 bases fit TRBD1. The germline V gene encodes CDR1 KGHDR and CDR2 SFDVKD. The V gene end was trimmed by 9 bases and the J gene end by 0 bases; junction bases not matched to a gene: 2. There are 14 residues in the CDR3. The CDR3 nucleotides read TGTGCCACCCGGGACAGGGGTAGCACAGATACGCAGTATTTT. It codes for CATRDRGSTDTQYF.

The chain recombines TRBV4-1 with TRBJ2-3, with 7 positions matching TRBD2. The V and J ends lost 8 bases and 4 bases, in that order; junction bases with no gene match: 0. Germline-derived CDR1 and CDR2 are MGHRA and YSYEKL. This CDR3 is 11 amino acids long. The CDR3: CASGGADTQYF. The CDR3 nucleotides are TGCGCCAGCGGGGGGGCAGATACGCAGTATTTT.

The V and J genes are TRBV27 and TRBJ1-2, with D possibly being TRBD1 (5 bases). The length of the CDR3 is 14 residues. The germline CDR1 and CDR2 sequences are MNHEY and SMNVEV (reference sequence). V lost 2 bases and J 6 bases, leaving 13 bases between the germline ends. The CDR3 loop reads CASSLRVGGDGYTF. The DNA of the CDR3 is TGTGCCAGCAGTTTACGTGTTGGAGGGGATGGCTACACCTTC.

The V gene is TRBV5-1, the J gene TRBJ2-2, with 8 bases matching TRBD1. The length of the CDR3 is 16 residues. Germline-derived CDR1 and CDR2 are SGHRS and YFSETQ. Germline trimming cut 0 bases from V and 5 bases from J; bases unmatched to any gene: 6. The CDR3: CASSLAQDRVTGELFF. CDR3 coding DNA: TGCGCCAGCAGCTTGGCCCAGGACAGGGTTACCGGGGAGCTGTTTTTT.

The chain couples TRBV4-1 to TRBJ1-2; TRBD1 matches 7 bases. With 3 bases clipped from V and 7 bases from J, the junction kept 8 bases outside the gene matches. The CDR3 is 14 residues long. CDR1 is MGHRA and CDR2 is YSYEKL in the germline V gene. CDR3 DNA: TGCGCCAGCAGCCATCTAGGACAGGAGAGTGGCTACACCTTC. Residues: CASSHLGQESGYTF.

The chain couples TRBV4-2 to TRBJ2-2; TRBD2 aligns across 9 bases. V lost 9 bases to trimming and J lost 0 bases; unmatched junction nucleotides: 5. The germline CDR1 and CDR2 sequences are LGHNA and YNFKEQ. This CDR3 comprises 15 residues. CDR3 protein: CASSTSGANTGELFF. CDR3 sequence (DNA): TGTGCCAGTTCGACTAGCGGAGCGAACACCGGGGAGCTGTTTTTT.

This clone was seen once. The chain uses TRBV12-1 and TRBJ2-7; no DNA check was done on the table's D call, TRBD2. TRBV12-1 is an annotated pseudogene. The CDR3 is 15 amino acids. CDR3 residues: CASSFASGRSYEQYF. The CDR3 DNA reads as TGTGCCAGCAGCTTTGCGTCGGGTAGGAGCTACGAGCAGTACTTC.

V gene TRBV6-1 combines with J gene TRBJ1-6, with a tentative D call TRBD1 (6 bases). Trimming stripped 8 bases from V and 9 bases from J, with 11 bases between. Germline V gene lookup returns CDR1 MNHNS and CDR2 SASEGT. CDR3 length equals 12 residues. The CDR3 nucleotides read TGTGCCAGCGGGGCAGGGGTTTCACCCCTCCACTTT. Its protein product is CASGAGVSPLHF.

The chain carries TRBV9 and TRBJ2-1; 9 bases are a match to TRBD2. Trimming cost V 0 bases and J 9 bases; bases outside gene matches: 7. The CDR3 length is 15 residues. Per the germline V gene, CDR1 is SGDLS and CDR2 is YYNGEE. The CDR3 region has the DNA TGTGCCAGCAGCGTAGTGGCGGGAGGGCCGGGTGAGCAGTTCTTC. It translates to CASSVVAGGPGEQFF.

V and J are TRBV7-9 and TRBJ2-7; unclear D gene. The germline V gene has CDR1 SEHNR and CDR2 FQNEAQ (reference sequence). Between the trimmed V and J ends, which lost 3 bases and 0 bases, there was a span of 6 bases. The CDR3 has 13 residues. DNA for the CDR3: TGTGCCAGCAGCTTCACTCACTCCTACGAGCAGTACTTC. Its protein product is CASSFTHSYEQYF.

Only a few counts were recorded for this clone. The gene calls are TRBV3-1 (or the pseudogene TRBV3-2) and TRBJ2-4; 8 nucleotides agree with TRBD2. The V gene's germline CDR1 is LGHDT and CDR2 YNNKEL (reference sequence). The CDR3 spans 21 residues. J was trimmed by 0 bases and V by 0 bases; bases with no gene match: 16. Written as DNA, the CDR3 is TGTGCCAGCAGCCAAGACGGGGGGGGCGGGTCTCGGACTCCAGCCAAAAACATTCAGTACTTC. Translating gives CASSQDGGGGSRTPAKNIQYF.

This chain links TRBV10-2 with TRBJ1-1; D not resolved. Germline values: CDR1 WSHSY, CDR2 SAAADI. The V gene lost 3 bases and the J gene lost 0 bases, with 11 bases spanning the gap. The CDR3 covers 15 residues. CDR3 sequence (DNA): TGCGCCAGCAGTGACAGGCTTCGGATGAACACTGAAGCTTTCTTT. Protein: CASSDRLRMNTEAFF.

The rearrangement links TRBV6-5 to TRBJ2-1, with 11 bases lining up with TRBD2. Germline CDR1 is MNHEY and CDR2 is SVGAGI. CDR3 length equals 13 residues. V lost 6 bases to trimming and J lost 9 bases; unmatched junction nucleotides: 4. CDR3 in DNA: TGTGCCAGCAGACTAGCGGGAGAGGGTGAGCAGTTCTTC. This translates into CASRLAGEGEQFF.

The rearrangement joins TRBV5-6 to TRBJ2-1; maybe TRBD1 (6 bases). CDR1 and CDR2 (germline): SGHDT, YYEEEE. With 1 base removed from V and 3 bases from J, the gap between germline ends came to 17 bases. The CDR3 is made up of 17 amino acids. The CDR3 nucleotides are TGTGCCAGCAGCTTGTACCACAGGGAATGGCTCTACAATGAGCAGTTCTTC. Encoded protein: CASSLYHREWLYNEQFF.

The rearrangement uses TRBV19 and TRBJ2-7, with TRBD2 matching over 7 bases. This CDR3 has 12 amino acids. The germline V gene has CDR1 LNHDA and CDR2 SQIVND (reference sequence). V was pared by 5 bases and J by 5 bases, with 3 bases of the junction left unmatched. The CDR3 sequence is CASSPGGNEQYF. The CDR3 nucleotides are TGTGCCAGTAGTCCCGGGGGGAACGAGCAGTACTTC.

The chain joins TRBV20-1 to TRBJ2-7; D gene uncertain. V lost 3 bases and J 1 base, leaving 4 bases between the germline ends. The CDR3 is 11 residues long. Germline-derived CDR1 and CDR2 are DFQATT and SNEGSKA (reference sequence). The CDR3 spells CSASRSYEQYF. DNA for the CDR3: TGCAGTGCTAGCCGGTCCTACGAGCAGTACTTC.

V is TRBV29-1 and J is TRBJ1-5; tentatively, D is TRBD1 (6 bases). V shed 6 bases and J shed 2 bases, with 11 bases lying between them. Looked up from germline, CDR1 is SQVTM and CDR2 is ANQGSEA. CDR3 size: 13 residues. CDR3 coding DNA: TGCAGCGTCGGACCAGGGGGCAATCAGCCCCAGCATTTT. Its translation: CSVGPGGNQPQHF. The full variable domain, with the rest looked up from reference TRBV29-1 and TRBJ1-5, is SAVISQKPSRDICQRGTSLTIQCQVDSQVTMMFWYRQQPGQSLTLIATANQGSEATYESGFVIDKFPISRPNLTFSTLTVSNMSPEDSSIYLCSVGPGGNQPQHFGDGTRLSIL.

V gene TRBV7-2 combines with J gene TRBJ2-7; TRBD1 matches at 10 bases. CDR3 size: 15 residues. Losses at the gene ends were 3 bases for V and 2 bases for J; bases not matched to a gene: 4. CDR1 and CDR2 from the germline V gene are SGHTA and FQGNSA. The CDR3 sequence: CASSFAGTGAYEQYF. CDR3 DNA: TGTGCCAGCAGCTTTGCCGGGACAGGGGCCTACGAGCAGTACTTC.

The chain has TRBV6-5 and TRBJ1-2, with 7 bases matching TRBD1. The CDR3 is 11 amino acids. From germline, CDR1 is MNHEY and CDR2 SVGAGI. Trimming at V came to 5 bases and at J to 8 bases, leaving 2 bases not matched to a gene. CDR3 region: CASSTGVGYTF. CDR3 nucleotides: TGTGCCAGCAGTACAGGGGTCGGCTACACCTTC.

The rearrangement links TRBV28 to TRBJ2-7, with 9 bases identical to TRBD1. The CDR3 spans 15 residues. Germline V gene sequence: CDR1 MDHEN, CDR2 SYDVKM. Trimming removed 6 bases from V and 3 bases from J; junction bases left unmatched: 9. In DNA, the CDR3 is TGTGCCAGCAGATACTCCGGGACAGGGCTCTACGAGCAGTACTTC. Amino acid sequence: CASRYSGTGLYEQYF.

About this clone: This sample includes further DNA sequences coding for the same CDR3. The rearrangement uses TRBV19 and TRBJ2-5; D is perhaps TRBD1 (7 bases). The CDR3 runs 14 residues. Germline V lookup: CDR1 LNHDA, CDR2 SQIVND (reference sequence). Trimming pared 5 bases from V and 4 bases from J, leaving 14 bases between. Written as DNA, the CDR3 is TGTGCCAGTAGTCCTCAGGGGGGCGCAGAGACCCAGTACTTC. The encoded protein is CASSPQGGAETQYF.

This chain connects TRBV30 to TRBJ1-3; D perhaps matches TRBD1 (5 bases). The germline V gene encodes CDR1 GTSNPN and CDR2 SVGIG (reference sequence). The CDR3 length is 16 residues. V dropped 0 bases and J dropped 1 base, with 13 bases sitting between them. DNA for the CDR3: TGTGCCTGGAGTGTCTTTCAGGGTTCGTCTGGAAACACCATATATTTT. Translation gives CAWSVFQGSSGNTIYF.

The chain couples TRBV27 to TRBJ2-7; tentative D call: TRBD1 (6 bases). This CDR3 region has 15 residues. Trimming took 0 bases from V and 0 from J, leaving 9 bases between them. Germline V gives CDR1 MNHEY, CDR2 SMNVEV (reference sequence). Here the CDR3 reads CASSLSPGASYEQYF. In DNA, the CDR3 is TGTGCCAGCAGTTTATCTCCAGGGGCCTCCTACGAGCAGTACTTC.

The CDR3 is CASSTGAGVTNQPQHF. The CDR3 region has the DNA TGTGCCAGCAGCACGGGTGCGGGGGTCACCAATCAGCCCCAGCATTTT. The J gene is TRBJ1-5, the V gene TRBV5-6; maybe TRBD1 (5 bases). Trimming pared 4 bases from V and 3 bases from J, leaving 17 bases between. CDR1 is SGHDT, CDR2 YYEEEE, per germline. The CDR3 spans 16 residues.

The chain is built from TRBV28 and TRBJ1-2, with D perhaps matching TRBD1 (5 bases). CDR1 MDHEN and CDR2 SYDVKM come from the germline V gene. Trimming pared 8 bases from V and 2 bases from J, leaving 6 bases between. This CDR3 comprises 11 residues. CDR3 protein: CASGGNYGYTF. The CDR3 DNA sequence: TGTGCCAGCGGGGGGAACTATGGCTACACCTTC.

The chain carries TRBV19 and TRBJ2-7, with 8 bases lining up with TRBD2. Germline values: CDR1 LNHDA, CDR2 SQIVND (reference sequence). This CDR3 comprises 13 residues. V shed 4 bases and J 4 bases; nucleotides not matched to a gene: 3. CDR3 DNA: TGTGCCAGTAGTACCACTAGCGGATACGAGCAGTACTTC. It specifies CASSTTSGYEQYF.

The chain recombines TRBV9 with TRBJ2-2, with D tentatively TRBD1 (6 bases). The V and J ends lost 0 bases and 7 bases respectively, with 10 bases between them. The CDR3 is 14 amino acids. Germline assignment: CDR1 SGDLS and CDR2 YYNGEE. The CDR3 loop reads CASSVALGGGELFF. CDR3 DNA sequence: TGTGCCAGCAGCGTAGCTTTAGGGGGCGGGGAGCTGTTTTTT.

Regarding this clone: This same CDR3 is encoded by further DNA sequences in the sample. This chain uses TRBV6-5 with TRBJ1-2, with 7 bases aligning to TRBD1. The CDR3 is made up of 15 amino acids. V was pared by 8 bases and J by 8 bases, with 17 bases of the junction left unmatched. The germline CDR1 and CDR2 sequences are MNHEY and SVGAGI. CDR3 nucleotide sequence: TGTGCCAGCGGGTATAGGGACAGACCAATCTACGGCTACACCTTC. Protein: CASGYRDRPIYGYTF.

V is TRBV19 and J is TRBJ1-3; D unclear. The CDR3 loop spans 13 amino acids. The germline V and J ends were trimmed by 8 bases and 0 bases, with 8 bases remaining between them. Per germline, CDR1 LNHDA and CDR2 SQIVND (reference sequence). For the CDR3, the DNA is TGTGCCAGTTTTGACTACTCTGGAAACACCATATATTTT. This encodes CASFDYSGNTIYF.

The chain employs TRBV30 and TRBJ2-3, with TRBD2 matching 8 bases. The CDR3 totals 16 residues. The germline V gene has CDR1 GTSNPN and CDR2 SVGIG (reference sequence). Trimming took 5 bases from V and 2 from J; bases not matched to a gene: 12. CDR3 DNA sequence: TGTGCCTGGGGACCCTCGGCGGGAGGTCCCACAGATACGCAGTATTTT. It is translated as CAWGPSAGGPTDTQYF.

V is TRBV10-2 and J is TRBJ2-5, with TRBD1 matching 9 bases. This CDR3 has 13 amino acids. V shed 6 bases, J shed 4 bases, and the junction held 3 bases outside the gene matches. Germline V lookup: CDR1 WSHSY, CDR2 SAAADI. The chain's CDR3 is CASSGQGIETQYF. The CDR3 DNA reads TGCGCCAGCAGCGGACAGGGGATAGAGACCCAGTACTTC.

V is TRBV19 and J is TRBJ1-3; 7 bases line up with TRBD1. CDR3 length equals 15 residues. The V segment lost 3 bases and the J segment 2 bases; nucleotides outside the gene matches: 4. Germline loops: CDR1 LNHDA, CDR2 SQIVND (reference sequence). This CDR3 reads CASSIRGSAGNTIYF. The DNA of the CDR3 is TGTGCCAGTAGTATCAGGGGGTCGGCTGGAAACACCATATATTTT.